Each of the 24 T cell receptor beta chains below was sequenced from the same sample in a study of blood T cells in healthy people across ages. It was with a sample-barcoded 5' primer and a J-beta primer mix that a second PCR of roughly 6 to 11 cycles was run. In TCRdb, the 5' RACE reads were re-called with MiXCR into one record per CDR3 protein. The table shows around 1,900,000 distinct CDR3 sequences, with more than 35% occurring only once. The sequenced sample was blood. The receptor source for this set is a human donor in good health.

The chain recombines TRBV6-5 with TRBJ1-5; TRBD1 matches 8 bases. Germline V gene sequence: CDR1 MNHEY, CDR2 SVGAGI. With 0 bases clipped from V and 4 bases from J, the junction kept 8 bases outside the gene matches. The CDR3 loop spans 17 amino acids. The DNA for the CDR3 is TGTGCCAGCAGTTACTCTTTTCCAGGGGGCTCGAATCAGCCCCAGCATTTT. Protein product: CASSYSFPGGSNQPQHF.

This chain joins TRBV7-2 and TRBJ2-3; either TRBD1 or TRBD2 may supply D (5 bases each). The CDR3 runs to 17 residues. Deletions cut 6 bases from V and 0 bases from J, with 19 bases between. Germline V gene data show CDR1 as SGHTA and CDR2 as FQGNSA. CDR3 region: CASRWDLYASSTDTQYF. The CDR3 bases are TGTGCCAGCAGATGGGACCTATATGCTTCTAGCACAGATACGCAGTATTTT.

This clonotype was detected only once. A read error may produce the germline difference seen at one junction end. V and J are TRBV12-3 or TRBV12-4 and TRBJ1-2, with D possibly matching TRBD1 (5 bases). The CDR3 has 14 residues. The CDR3 DNA reads TGTGCCAGCACTCTATGGGGGGGAAACTATGACTACACCTTC. Protein: CASTLWGGNYDYTF.

The J gene is TRBJ2-2, the V gene TRBV20-1; perhaps TRBD1 as D (7 bases). Between the trimmed V and J ends, which lost 0 bases and 5 bases, there was a span of 16 bases. CDR1 and CDR2 from the germline V gene are DFQATT and SNEGSKA (reference sequence). The CDR3 covers 16 residues. Here the CDR3 reads CSARDPRQGGTGELFF. In DNA form, the CDR3 reads TGCAGTGCTAGAGACCCGAGACAGGGAGGAACCGGGGAGCTGTTTTTT.

In its sample, this clonotype was seen a few times. The chain employs TRBV20-1 and TRBJ2-5; D not certain. The CDR3 consists of 12 residues. Trimming left V 8 bases short and J 2 bases short, with 12 bases between. Germline CDR1 DFQATT, CDR2 SNEGSKA (reference sequence). CDR3 amino acids: CSTLQTQETQYF. The CDR3 region has the DNA TGCAGTACATTACAGACTCAAGAGACCCAGTACTTC.

The V and J genes are TRBV5-1 and TRBJ1-2; no definite D call. V gave up 4 bases and J gave up 8 bases, with 12 bases separating them. This CDR3 spans 12 amino acids. The V gene's germline CDR1 is SGHRS and CDR2 YFSETQ. For the CDR3, the DNA is TGCGCCAGCAGCGGCGACACCCTCGGCTACACCTTC. Protein product: CASSGDTLGYTF.

This clonotype was detected only a few times. The chain links TRBV7-2 to TRBJ2-7; 8 nucleotides align to TRBD2. Germline CDR1 is SGHTA and CDR2 is FQGNSA. The CDR3 has 14 amino acids. The V segment lost 3 bases and the J segment 5 bases; nucleotides outside the gene matches: 6. The chain's CDR3 is CASSFPGGAHEQYF. CDR3 sequence (DNA): TGTGCCAGCAGCTTCCCCGGGGGGGCCCACGAGCAGTACTTC.

This clonotype was detected ten times or more. The chain couples TRBV11-2 to TRBJ2-1; TRBD2 matches 14 bases. The CDR3 has 14 amino acids. V lost 4 bases, J lost 7 bases, and 0 bases stayed unmatched. Germline assignment: CDR1 SGHAT and CDR2 FQNNGV. CDR3 nucleotides: TGTGCCAGCAGCTGGACTAGCGGGGGGAATGAGCAGTTCTTC. As protein: CASSWTSGGNEQFF.

The chain couples TRBV2 to TRBJ2-3; D gene unclear. Germline-derived CDR1 and CDR2 are SNHLY and FYNNEI. V lost 6 bases, J lost 3 bases, and 7 bases lay in between. The CDR3 is made up of 12 amino acids. This CDR3 reads CASRWETDTQYF. CDR3 DNA sequence: TGTGCCAGCAGATGGGAAACAGATACGCAGTATTTT.

In this sample, this clonotype turned up many times. The chain carries TRBV29-1 and TRBJ2-5, with 7 bases aligning to TRBD1. Trimming cost V 2 bases and J 2 bases; bases outside gene matches: 5. Per the germline V gene, CDR1 is SQVTM and CDR2 is ANQGSEA. The CDR3 is 14 amino acids. The CDR3 sequence is CSVEPSGGQETQYF. The CDR3 DNA reads TGCAGCGTTGAACCCTCAGGGGGACAAGAGACCCAGTACTTC.

The chain joins TRBV3-1 to TRBJ1-2; D not certain. The germline V and J ends were trimmed by 5 bases and 0 bases, with 10 bases remaining between them. Germline CDR1 LGHDT, CDR2 YNNKEL (reference sequence). The CDR3 has 14 residues. The CDR3 protein is CASSFVRTNYGYTF. CDR3 DNA: TGTGCCAGCAGCTTTGTCAGGACTAACTATGGCTACACCTTC.

The chain uses TRBV4-3 and TRBJ2-2; D remains unclear. The CDR3 contains 15 residues. V was pared by 4 bases and J by 3 bases, with 12 bases between. Germline CDR1 and CDR2: LGHNA and YSLEER. For the CDR3, the DNA is TGCGCCAGCAGCCGCCTAAAACAGTACACCGGGGAGCTGTTTTTT. Its protein product is CASSRLKQYTGELFF.

This clonotype was seen a single time. The chain has TRBV18 and TRBJ1-1, with D unclear. Germline-derived CDR1 and CDR2 are KGHSH and LQKENI. The CDR3 is made up of 13 amino acids. Trimming shortened V by 3 bases and J by 1 base, and 6 bases separated the two germline ends. The CDR3 loop is CASSPMGNTEAFF. CDR3 DNA: TGTGCCAGCTCACCTATGGGGAACACTGAAGCTTTCTTT.

Here the CDR3 DNA reads TGTGCCAGCAGCCCTAGACGTTTCACTGAAGCTTTCTTT. It yields the protein CASSPRRFTEAFF. V is TRBV3-1 and J is TRBJ1-1; D not certain. The CDR3 consists of 13 residues. The V end was cut by 4 bases, the J end by 4 bases, with 10 bases between. Looked up from germline, CDR1 is LGHDT and CDR2 is YNNKEL (reference sequence).

This clonotype was counted only a few times. The rearrangement uses TRBV12-3 or TRBV12-4 and TRBJ2-1; 7 bases match TRBD1. The CDR3 spans 16 residues. The junction had 16 bases not matched to a gene; V was cut back by 7 bases and J by 7 bases. The DNA for the CDR3 is TGTGCCAGCAACCCCGGGTCACAGGGGTTTACAAATGAGCAGTTCTTC. Protein product: CASNPGSQGFTNEQFF.

There are a few counts of this clonotype. The V call is TRBV6-2 or TRBV6-3, the J call TRBJ2-7, with D possibly being TRBD2 (6 bases). Trimming removed 0 bases at V and 0 bases at J, with 12 bases between. CDR3 length: 16 amino acids. Germline lookup yields CDR1 MNHEY and CDR2 SVGEGT. DNA of the CDR3: TGTGCCAGCAGTTACTCAAATCAGCGGGTCTCCTACGAGCAGTACTTC. Translating it yields CASSYSNQRVSYEQYF.

The rearrangement links TRBV4-1 to TRBJ1-6; tentative D call: TRBD1 (5 bases). The germline gives CDR1 MGHRA, CDR2 YSYEKL. Trimming shortened V by 0 bases and J by 5 bases, and 14 bases separated the two germline ends. This CDR3 is built from 17 residues. The CDR3 protein is CASSQDESREDNSPLHF. For the CDR3, the DNA is TGCGCCAGCAGCCAAGATGAAAGCAGGGAAGATAATTCACCCCTCCACTTT.

In its sample, this clonotype was seen a few times. This chain connects TRBV6-1 to TRBJ2-5; 9 positions agree with TRBD2. The V gene end was trimmed by 2 bases and the J gene end by 3 bases; junction bases not matched to a gene: 1. The CDR3 is made up of 14 amino acids. CDR1 MNHNS and CDR2 SASEGT come from the germline V gene. The CDR3 nucleotides read TGTGCCAGCAGTGAACTAGCGGGGAAAGAGACCCAGTACTTC. This gives the protein CASSELAGKETQYF.

The V call is TRBV6-2 or TRBV6-3, the J call TRBJ2-1; TRBD1 is a possible D gene (6 bases). V shed 6 bases and J shed 0 bases, with 18 bases lying between them. The CDR3 totals 17 residues. Germline assignment: CDR1 MNHEY and CDR2 SVGEGT. CDR3 nucleotides: TGTGCCAGCAGCAATTCCCGCACAGGGAGCTCCTACAATGAGCAGTTCTTC. Translating it yields CASSNSRTGSSYNEQFF.

The chain joins TRBV7-9 to TRBJ2-1, with D possibly matching TRBD1 (5 bases). The length of the CDR3 is 13 residues. The germline V gene encodes CDR1 SEHNR and CDR2 FQNEAQ (reference sequence). Trimming took 9 bases from V and 4 from J, leaving 13 bases between them. CDR3 amino acids: CASQAGNYNEQFF. DNA of the CDR3: TGTGCCAGTCAGGCAGGGAATTACAATGAGCAGTTCTTC. Looking up the rest from reference TRBV7-9 and TRBJ2-1 gives the full variable domain: DTGVSQNPRHKITKRGQNVTFRCDPISEHNRLYWYRQTLGQGPEFLTYFQNEAQLEKSRLLSDRFSAERPKGSFSTLEIQRTEQGDSAMYLCASQAGNYNEQFFGPGTRLTVL.

V gene TRBV29-1 combines with J gene TRBJ1-2, with D uncertain. The germline V gene encodes CDR1 SQVTM and CDR2 ANQGSEA. V lost 5 bases to trimming and J lost 6 bases, with 10 bases between them. The CDR3 has 11 amino acids. CDR3 protein: CSVLWLDGYTF. CDR3 sequence (DNA): TGCAGCGTTTTATGGCTGGATGGCTACACCTTC.

This chain connects TRBV20-1 to TRBJ2-1; the match to TRBD2 covers 11 bases. CDR1 DFQATT and CDR2 SNEGSKA come from the germline V gene (reference sequence). With V trimmed by 5 bases and J by 8 bases, 8 bases remained unmatched. The CDR3 has 14 residues. The CDR3 bases are TGCAGTGCTGTTAGCGGGGGGGCCTTGGATGAGCAGTTCTTC. Amino acids: CSAVSGGALDEQFF.

This chain connects TRBV5-1 to TRBJ1-1; tentatively, D is TRBD1 (5 bases). Germline CDR1 reads SGHRS; CDR2 reads YFSETQ. The CDR3 spans 13 residues. V lost 7 bases, J lost 1 base, and 11 bases lay in between. DNA of the CDR3: TGCGCCAGCGAGCAGGGAGCGAACACTGAAGCTTTCTTT. This encodes CASEQGANTEAFF.

In this sample, this clonotype turned up once. The chain recombines TRBV27 with TRBJ1-2; TRBD1 might be the D (5 bases). CDR1 is MNHEY and CDR2 is SMNVEV in the germline V gene (reference sequence). V was cut by 0 bases and J by 3 bases, with 14 bases left in between. This CDR3 region has 16 residues. For the CDR3, the DNA is TGTGCCAGCAGTTTATCTCCCAGGGAGGGAGACTATGGCTACACCTTC. Translated: CASSLSPREGDYGYTF.